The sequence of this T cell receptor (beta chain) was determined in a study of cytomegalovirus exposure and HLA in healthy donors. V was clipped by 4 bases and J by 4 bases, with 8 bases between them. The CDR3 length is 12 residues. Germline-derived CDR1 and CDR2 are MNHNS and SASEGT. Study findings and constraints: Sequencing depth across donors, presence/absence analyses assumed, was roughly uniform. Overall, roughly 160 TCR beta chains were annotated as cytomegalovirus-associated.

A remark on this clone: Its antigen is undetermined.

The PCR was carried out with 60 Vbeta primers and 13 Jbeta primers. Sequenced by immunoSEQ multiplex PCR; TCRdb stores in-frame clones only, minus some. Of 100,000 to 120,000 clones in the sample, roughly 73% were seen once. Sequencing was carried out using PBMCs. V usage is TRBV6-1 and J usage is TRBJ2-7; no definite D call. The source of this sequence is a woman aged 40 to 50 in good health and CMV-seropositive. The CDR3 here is CASSGHGYEQYF. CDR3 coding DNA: TGTGCCAGCAGTGGGCACGGGTACGAGCAGTACTTC.